The sequence of this T cell receptor (beta chain) was determined in a study of identical twins. TCRdb redid the calling of the 5' RACE reads with MiXCR, one entry per CDR3 protein. The table includes hundreds of thousands of distinct CDR3 sequences, 12% detected once. This CDR3 has 15 amino acids. Study-level points and caveats: These conclusions were based on statistical analysis (cross-sectional, not following the same donors). Insertions ran lower in abundant cord blood beta clonotypes, though not in memory repertoires. Out-of-frame sharing of TCR alpha in monozygotic twins was underestimated by models.

Comments on this clonotype: Its target is not known.

This sample also appeared in a second study, on yellow fever vaccine responses in identical twins. That publication notes: Vaccine-induced T cell responses in twins were reportedly observed to appear partly convergent, partly personalized.

Sample: PBMCs. The chain couples TRBV21-1 to TRBJ1-1; TRBD1 was called by the table and not checked on the DNA. TRBV21-1 is recorded as a pseudogene. The source is a woman under 30 in good health. This CDR3 is CASSKRWGQNTEAFF. CDR3 bases: TGTGCCAGCAGCAAAAGATGGGGGCAGAACACTGAAGCTTTCTTT.